This T cell receptor (beta chain) appears in the sequencing data of a study of CD4+ T cells in melanoma. Points from the study as a whole: In melanoma, neoantigen-specific CD4+ T cells reportedly differed in differentiation state.

V gave up 2 bases and J gave up 2 bases, with 15 bases separating them. This CDR3 spans 16 amino acids. CDR1 is SGHAT, CDR2 FQNNGV, per germline. This table comes from immunoSEQ multiplex PCR, and its TCRdb copy is limited to in-frame clones, with some not included. Among about 54,000 clones listed, approximately 70% were seen once. This clone appeared a few times. Its specificity is unknown. The rearrangement links TRBV11-2 to TRBJ1-1, with no clear D. This sequence originates from a human donor with melanoma. The sequencing sample was made of tumor tissue. In DNA, the CDR3 is TGTGCCAGCAGCTTAAGGACGGTTCTACCCAACACTGAAGCTTTCTTT. It translates to CASSLRTVLPNTEAFF.